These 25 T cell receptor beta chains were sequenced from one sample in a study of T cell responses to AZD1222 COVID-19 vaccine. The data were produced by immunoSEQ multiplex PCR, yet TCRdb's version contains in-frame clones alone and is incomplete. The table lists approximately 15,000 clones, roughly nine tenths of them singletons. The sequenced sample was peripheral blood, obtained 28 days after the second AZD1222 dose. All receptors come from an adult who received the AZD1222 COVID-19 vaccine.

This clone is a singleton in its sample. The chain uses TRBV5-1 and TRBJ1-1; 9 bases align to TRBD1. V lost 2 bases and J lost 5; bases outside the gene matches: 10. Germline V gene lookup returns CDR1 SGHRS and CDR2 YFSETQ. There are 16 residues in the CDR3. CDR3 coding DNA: TGCGCCAGCAGCTTTTCTTCGGGACAGGGTTATACTGAAGCTTTCTTT. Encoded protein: CASSFSSGQGYTEAFF.

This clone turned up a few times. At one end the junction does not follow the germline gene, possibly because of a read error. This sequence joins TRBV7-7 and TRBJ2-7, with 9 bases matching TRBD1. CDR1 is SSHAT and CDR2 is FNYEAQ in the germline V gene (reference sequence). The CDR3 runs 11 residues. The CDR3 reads CASSQGQGMYF. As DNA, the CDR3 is TGTGCTAGCAGCCAAGGACAGGGGATGTACTTC.

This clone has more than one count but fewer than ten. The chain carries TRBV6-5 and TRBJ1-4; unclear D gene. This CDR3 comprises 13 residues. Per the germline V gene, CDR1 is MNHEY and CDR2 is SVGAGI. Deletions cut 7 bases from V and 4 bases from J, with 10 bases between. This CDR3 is CASMGSNNEKLFF. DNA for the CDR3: TGTGCCAGCATGGGAAGTAATAATGAAAAACTGTTTTTT.

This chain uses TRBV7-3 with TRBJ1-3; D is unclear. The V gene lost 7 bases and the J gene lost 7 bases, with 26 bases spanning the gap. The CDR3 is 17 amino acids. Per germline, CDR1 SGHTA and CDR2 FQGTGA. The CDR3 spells CASNPPTGYERPNTIYF. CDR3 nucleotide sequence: TGTGCCAGCAACCCCCCCACTGGGTACGAACGCCCCAACACCATATATTTT.

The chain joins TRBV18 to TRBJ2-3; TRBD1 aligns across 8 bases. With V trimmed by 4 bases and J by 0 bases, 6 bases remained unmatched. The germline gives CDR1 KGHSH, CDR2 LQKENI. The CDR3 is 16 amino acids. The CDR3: CASSQLGTGSTDTQYF. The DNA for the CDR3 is TGTGCCAGCTCACAGCTCGGGACAGGTAGCACAGATACGCAGTATTTT.

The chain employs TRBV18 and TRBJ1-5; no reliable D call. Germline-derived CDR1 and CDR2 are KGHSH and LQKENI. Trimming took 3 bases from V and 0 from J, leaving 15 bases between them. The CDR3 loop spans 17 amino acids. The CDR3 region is CASSPHEMGFSNQPQHF. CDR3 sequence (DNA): TGTGCCAGCTCACCTCATGAGATGGGGTTTAGCAATCAGCCCCAGCATTTT.

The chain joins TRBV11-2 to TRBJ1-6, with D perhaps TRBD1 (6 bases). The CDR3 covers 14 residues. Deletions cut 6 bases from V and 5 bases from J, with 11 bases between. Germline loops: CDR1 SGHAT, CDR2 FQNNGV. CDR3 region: CASRIQGNNSPLHF. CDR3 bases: TGTGCCAGCAGGATACAGGGAAATAATTCACCCCTCCACTTT.

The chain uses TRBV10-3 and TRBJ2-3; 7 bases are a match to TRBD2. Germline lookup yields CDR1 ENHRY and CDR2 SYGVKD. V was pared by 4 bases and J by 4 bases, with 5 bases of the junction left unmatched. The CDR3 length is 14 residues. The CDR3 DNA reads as TGTGCCATCAGTGCGGGAGCGGGGCCAGATACGCAGTATTTT. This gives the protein CAISAGAGPDTQYF.

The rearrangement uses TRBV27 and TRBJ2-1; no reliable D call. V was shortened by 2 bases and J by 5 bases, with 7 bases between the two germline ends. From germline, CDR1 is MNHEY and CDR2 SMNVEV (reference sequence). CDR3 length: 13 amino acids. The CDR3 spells CASSLTTDNEQFF. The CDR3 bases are TGTGCCAGCAGTTTAACTACAGACAATGAGCAGTTCTTC.

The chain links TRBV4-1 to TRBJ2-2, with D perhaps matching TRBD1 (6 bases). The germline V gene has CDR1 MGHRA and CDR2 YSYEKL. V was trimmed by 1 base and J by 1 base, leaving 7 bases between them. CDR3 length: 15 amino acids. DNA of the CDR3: TGCGCCAGCAGCCAAGTGGACAGGAACACCGGGGAGCTGTTTTTT. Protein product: CASSQVDRNTGELFF.

The CDR3 loop is CARSTGDSGNTIYF. In DNA, the CDR3 is TGTGCCAGATCTACAGGGGACTCTGGAAACACCATATATTTT. The rearrangement joins TRBV2 to TRBJ1-3; TRBD1 aligns across 7 bases. This CDR3 spans 14 amino acids. Germline CDR1 and CDR2: SNHLY and FYNNEI. V was clipped by 9 bases and J by 0 bases; unmatched bases: 5.

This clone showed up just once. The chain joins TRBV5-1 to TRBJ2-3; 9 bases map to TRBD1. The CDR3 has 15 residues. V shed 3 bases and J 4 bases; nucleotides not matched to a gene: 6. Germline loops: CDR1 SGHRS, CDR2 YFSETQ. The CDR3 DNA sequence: TGCGCCAGCAGCTCGACCGGGACAGGGTCAGATACGCAGTATTTT. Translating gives CASSSTGTGSDTQYF.

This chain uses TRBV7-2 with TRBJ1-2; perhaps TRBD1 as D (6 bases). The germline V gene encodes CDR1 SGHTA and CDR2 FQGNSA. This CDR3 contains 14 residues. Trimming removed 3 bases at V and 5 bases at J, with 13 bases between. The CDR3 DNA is TGTGCCAGCAGCTTGGACAGCTTGAATTATGGCTACACCTTC. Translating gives CASSLDSLNYGYTF.

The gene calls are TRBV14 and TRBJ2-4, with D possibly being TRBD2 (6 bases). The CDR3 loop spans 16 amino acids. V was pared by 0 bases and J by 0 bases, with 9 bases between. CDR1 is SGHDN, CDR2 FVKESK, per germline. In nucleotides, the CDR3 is TGTGCCAGCAGCCAAGAGGTGGGGGGAGCCAAAAACATTCAGTACTTC. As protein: CASSQEVGGAKNIQYF.

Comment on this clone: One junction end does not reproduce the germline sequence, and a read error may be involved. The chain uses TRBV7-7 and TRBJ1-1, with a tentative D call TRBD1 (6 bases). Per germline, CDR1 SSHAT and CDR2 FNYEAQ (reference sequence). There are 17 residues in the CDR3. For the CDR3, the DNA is TGTGCTAGCAGCTTAGGAGGGGGGACTCCTCAGGACACTGAAGCTTTCTTT. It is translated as CASSLGGGTPQDTEAFF.

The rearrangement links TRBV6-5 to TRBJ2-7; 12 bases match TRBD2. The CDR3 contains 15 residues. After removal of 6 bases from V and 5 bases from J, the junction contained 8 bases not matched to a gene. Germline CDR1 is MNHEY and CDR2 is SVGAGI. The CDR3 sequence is CASSTTSGGFNEQYF. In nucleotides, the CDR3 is TGTGCCAGCAGCACTACTAGCGGGGGGTTCAACGAGCAGTACTTC.

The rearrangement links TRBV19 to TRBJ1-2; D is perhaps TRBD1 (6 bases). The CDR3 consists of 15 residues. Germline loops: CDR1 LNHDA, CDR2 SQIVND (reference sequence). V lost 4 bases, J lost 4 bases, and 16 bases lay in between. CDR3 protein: CASSNGMGGGYGYTF. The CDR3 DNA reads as TGTGCCAGTAGTAATGGAATGGGGGGCGGCTATGGCTACACCTTC.

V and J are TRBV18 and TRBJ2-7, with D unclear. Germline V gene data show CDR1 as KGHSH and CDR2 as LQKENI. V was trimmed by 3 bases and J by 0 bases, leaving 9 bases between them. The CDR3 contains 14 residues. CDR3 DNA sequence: TGTGCCAGCTCACCTCGTACACGCTCCTACGAGCAGTACTTC. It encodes CASSPRTRSYEQYF.

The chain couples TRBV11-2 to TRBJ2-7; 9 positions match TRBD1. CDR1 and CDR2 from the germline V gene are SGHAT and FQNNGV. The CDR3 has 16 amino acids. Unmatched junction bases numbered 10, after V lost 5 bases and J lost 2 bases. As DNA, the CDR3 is TGTGCCAGCAGCCCCCGAGGGGACAGGGCTACCTACGAGCAGTACTTC. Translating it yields CASSPRGDRATYEQYF.

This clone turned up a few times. The CDR3: CASSQEPGGLNTEAFF. For the CDR3, the DNA is TGCGCCAGCAGCCAAGAACCCGGAGGGTTGAACACTGAAGCTTTCTTT. The chain combines TRBV4-1 with TRBJ1-1, with unresolved D. Germline loops: CDR1 MGHRA, CDR2 YSYEKL. V lost 0 bases and J lost 0, with 11 bases in between. The CDR3 spans 16 residues.

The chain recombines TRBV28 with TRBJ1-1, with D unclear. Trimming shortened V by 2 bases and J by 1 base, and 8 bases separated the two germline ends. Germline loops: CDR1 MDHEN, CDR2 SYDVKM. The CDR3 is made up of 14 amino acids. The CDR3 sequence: CASSLTTRNTEAFF. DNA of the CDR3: TGTGCCAGCAGTTTAACGACAAGGAACACTGAAGCTTTCTTT.

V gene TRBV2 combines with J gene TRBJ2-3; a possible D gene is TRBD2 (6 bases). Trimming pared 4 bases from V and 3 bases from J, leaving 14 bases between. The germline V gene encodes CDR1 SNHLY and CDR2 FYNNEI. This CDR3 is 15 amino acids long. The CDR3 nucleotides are TGTGCCAGCAGTGTTCCTAGCGATGCTACAGATACGCAGTATTTT. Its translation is CASSVPSDATDTQYF.

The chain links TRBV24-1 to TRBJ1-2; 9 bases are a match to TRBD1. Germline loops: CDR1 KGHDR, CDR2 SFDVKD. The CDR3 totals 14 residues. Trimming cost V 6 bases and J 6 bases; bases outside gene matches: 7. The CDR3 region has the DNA TGTGCCACCAGTCCCCCGGGACAGGGCCATGGCTACACCTTC. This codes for CATSPPGQGHGYTF.

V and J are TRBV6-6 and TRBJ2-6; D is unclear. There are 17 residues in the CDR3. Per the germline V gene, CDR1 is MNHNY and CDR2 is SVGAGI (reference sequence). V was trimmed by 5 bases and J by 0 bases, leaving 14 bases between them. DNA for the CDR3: TGTGCCAGCAGTCAATGGGGAATGAGCTCTGGGGCCAACGTCCTGACTTTC. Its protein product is CASSQWGMSSGANVLTF.

The CDR3 DNA sequence: TGTGCCAGCAGGAAGACTAGCGGGGGAGAGACCCAGTACTTC. The encoded protein is CASRKTSGGETQYF. V gene TRBV13 combines with J gene TRBJ2-5; TRBD2 matches at 12 bases. The V and J ends lost 6 bases and 4 bases, in that order; junction bases with no gene match: 3. Germline lookup yields CDR1 PRHDT and CDR2 FYEKMQ (reference sequence). This CDR3 has 14 amino acids.